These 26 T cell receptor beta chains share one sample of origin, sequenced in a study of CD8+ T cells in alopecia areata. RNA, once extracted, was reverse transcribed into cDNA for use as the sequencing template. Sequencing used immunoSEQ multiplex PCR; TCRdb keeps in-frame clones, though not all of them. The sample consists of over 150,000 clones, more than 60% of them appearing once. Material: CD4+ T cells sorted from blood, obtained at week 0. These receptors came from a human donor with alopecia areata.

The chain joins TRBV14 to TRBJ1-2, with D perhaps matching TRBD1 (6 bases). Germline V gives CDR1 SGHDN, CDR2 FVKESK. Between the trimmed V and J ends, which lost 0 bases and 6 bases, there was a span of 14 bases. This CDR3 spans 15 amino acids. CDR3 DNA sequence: TGTGCCAGCAGCCAAGATTTCCGGGACACCCATGGCTACACCTTC. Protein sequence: CASSQDFRDTHGYTF.

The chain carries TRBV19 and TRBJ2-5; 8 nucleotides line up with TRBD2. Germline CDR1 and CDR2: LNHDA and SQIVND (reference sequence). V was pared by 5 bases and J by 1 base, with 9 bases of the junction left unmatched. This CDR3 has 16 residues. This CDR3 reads CASSPRTSRSQETQYF. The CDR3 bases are TGTGCCAGTAGTCCTAGGACTAGCAGGAGCCAAGAGACCCAGTACTTC.

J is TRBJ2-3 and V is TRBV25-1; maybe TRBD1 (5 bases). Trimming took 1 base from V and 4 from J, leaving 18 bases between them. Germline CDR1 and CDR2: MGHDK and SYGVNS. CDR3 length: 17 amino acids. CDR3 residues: CASSEFGRGEAPDTQYF. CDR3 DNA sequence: TGTGCCAGCAGTGAATTTGGAAGGGGCGAAGCACCAGATACGCAGTATTTT.

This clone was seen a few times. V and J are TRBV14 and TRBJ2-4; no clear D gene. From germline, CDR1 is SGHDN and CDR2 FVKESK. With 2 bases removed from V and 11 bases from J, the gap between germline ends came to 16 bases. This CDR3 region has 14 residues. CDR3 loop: CASSQRRLAMFQYF. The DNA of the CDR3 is TGTGCCAGCAGCCAAAGACGGCTTGCAATGTTTCAGTACTTC.

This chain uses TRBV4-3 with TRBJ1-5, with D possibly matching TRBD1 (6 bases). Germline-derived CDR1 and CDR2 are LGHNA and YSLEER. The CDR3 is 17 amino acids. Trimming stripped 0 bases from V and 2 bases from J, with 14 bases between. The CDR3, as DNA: TGCGCCAGCAGCCAAGAATTGGGGGCTTTGGGCAATCAGCCCCAGCATTTT. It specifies CASSQELGALGNQPQHF.

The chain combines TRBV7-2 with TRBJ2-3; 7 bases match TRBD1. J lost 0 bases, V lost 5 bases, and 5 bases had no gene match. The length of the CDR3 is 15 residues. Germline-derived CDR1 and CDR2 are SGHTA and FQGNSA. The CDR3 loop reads CASSPRDRSTDTQYF. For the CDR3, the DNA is TGTGCCAGCAGCCCCCGGGACAGAAGCACAGATACGCAGTATTTT.

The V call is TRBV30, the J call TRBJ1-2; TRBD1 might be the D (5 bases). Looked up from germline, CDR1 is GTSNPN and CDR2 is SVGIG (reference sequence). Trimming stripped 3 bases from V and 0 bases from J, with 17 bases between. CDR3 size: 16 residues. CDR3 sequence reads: CAWRWGPLRANYGYTF. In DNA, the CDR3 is TGTGCCTGGAGATGGGGACCGCTGAGGGCTAACTATGGCTACACCTTC.

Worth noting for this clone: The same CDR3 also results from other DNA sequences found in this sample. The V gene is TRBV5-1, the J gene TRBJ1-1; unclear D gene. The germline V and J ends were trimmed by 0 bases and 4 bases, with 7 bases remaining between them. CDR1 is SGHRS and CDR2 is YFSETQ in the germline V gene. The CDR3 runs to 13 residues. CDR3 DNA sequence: TGCGCCAGCAGCTTGGAGGTGGGCACTGAAGCTTTCTTT. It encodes CASSLEVGTEAFF.

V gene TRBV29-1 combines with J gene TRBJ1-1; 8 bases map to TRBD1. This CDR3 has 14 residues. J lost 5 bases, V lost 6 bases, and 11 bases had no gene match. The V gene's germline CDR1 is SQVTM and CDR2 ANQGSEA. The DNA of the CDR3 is TGCAGCGTAGAACCGGGACAGGTAGCTACTGAAGCTTTCTTT. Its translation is CSVEPGQVATEAFF.

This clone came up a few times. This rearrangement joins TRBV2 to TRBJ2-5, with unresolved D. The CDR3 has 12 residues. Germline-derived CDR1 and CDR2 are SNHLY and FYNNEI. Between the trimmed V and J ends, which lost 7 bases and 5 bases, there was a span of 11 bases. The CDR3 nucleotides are TGTGCCAGCAAGTTAAAGGCCGAGACCCAGTACTTC. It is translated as CASKLKAETQYF.

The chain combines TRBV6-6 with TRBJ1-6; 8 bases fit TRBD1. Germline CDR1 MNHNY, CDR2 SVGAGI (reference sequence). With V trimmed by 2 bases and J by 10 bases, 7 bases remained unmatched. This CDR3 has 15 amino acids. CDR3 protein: CASSYIRGHESPLHF. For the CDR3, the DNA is TGTGCCAGCAGTTACATCAGGGGGCATGAATCACCCCTCCACTTT.

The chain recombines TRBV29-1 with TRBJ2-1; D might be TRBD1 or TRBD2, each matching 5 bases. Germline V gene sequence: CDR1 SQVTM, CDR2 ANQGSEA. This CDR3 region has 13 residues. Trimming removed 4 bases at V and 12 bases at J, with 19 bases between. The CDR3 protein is CSVVRAGAYGQFF. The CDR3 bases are TGCAGCGTTGTCCGCGCCGGGGCTTATGGGCAGTTCTTC.

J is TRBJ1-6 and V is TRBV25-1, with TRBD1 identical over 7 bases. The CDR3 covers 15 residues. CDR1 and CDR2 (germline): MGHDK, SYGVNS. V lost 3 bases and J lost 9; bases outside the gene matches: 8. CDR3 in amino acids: CASSDPGGQGSPLHF. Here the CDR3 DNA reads TGTGCCAGCAGTGATCCAGGGGGTCAGGGTTCACCCCTCCACTTT.

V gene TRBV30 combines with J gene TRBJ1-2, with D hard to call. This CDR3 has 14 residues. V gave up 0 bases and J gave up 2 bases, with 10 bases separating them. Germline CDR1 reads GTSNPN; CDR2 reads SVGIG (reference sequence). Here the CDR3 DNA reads TGTGCCTGGAGTGTACTGGGTAACAACTATGGCTACACCTTC. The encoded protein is CAWSVLGNNYGYTF.

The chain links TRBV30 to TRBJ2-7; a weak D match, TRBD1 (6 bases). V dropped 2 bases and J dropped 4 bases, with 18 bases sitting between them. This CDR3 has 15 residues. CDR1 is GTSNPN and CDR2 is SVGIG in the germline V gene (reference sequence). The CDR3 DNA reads TGTGCCTGGAGTATAGGTCAGGGGATAGCATACGAGCAGTACTTC. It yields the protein CAWSIGQGIAYEQYF.

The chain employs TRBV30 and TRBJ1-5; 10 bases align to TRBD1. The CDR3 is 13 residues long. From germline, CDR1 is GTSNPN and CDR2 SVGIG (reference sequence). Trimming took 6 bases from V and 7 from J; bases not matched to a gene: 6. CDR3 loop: CACKTGGEQPQHF. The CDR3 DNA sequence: TGTGCCTGTAAGACAGGGGGCGAGCAGCCCCAGCATTTT.

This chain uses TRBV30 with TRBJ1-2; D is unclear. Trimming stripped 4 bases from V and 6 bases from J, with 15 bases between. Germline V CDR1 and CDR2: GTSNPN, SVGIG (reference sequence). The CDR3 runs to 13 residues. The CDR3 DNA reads TGTGCCTGGAAAAGACCTGCGGGAGATGGCTACACCTTC. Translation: CAWKRPAGDGYTF.

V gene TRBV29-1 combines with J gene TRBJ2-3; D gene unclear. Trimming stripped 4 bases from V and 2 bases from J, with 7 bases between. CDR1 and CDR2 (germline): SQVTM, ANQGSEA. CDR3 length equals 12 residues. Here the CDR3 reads CSVGLTTDTQYF. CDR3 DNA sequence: TGCAGCGTTGGTCTCACCACAGATACGCAGTATTTT.

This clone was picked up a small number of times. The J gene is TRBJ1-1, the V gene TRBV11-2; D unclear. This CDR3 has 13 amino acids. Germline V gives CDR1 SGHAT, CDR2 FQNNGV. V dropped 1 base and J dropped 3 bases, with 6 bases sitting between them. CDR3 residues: CASSLVMDTEAFF. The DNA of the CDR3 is TGTGCCAGCAGCTTAGTGATGGACACTGAAGCTTTCTTT.

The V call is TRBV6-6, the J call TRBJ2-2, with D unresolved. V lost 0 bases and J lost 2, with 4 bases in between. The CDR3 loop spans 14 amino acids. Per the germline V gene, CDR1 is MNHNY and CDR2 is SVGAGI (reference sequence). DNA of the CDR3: TGTGCCAGCAGTTACTCAGGCAACACCGGGGAGCTGTTTTTT. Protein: CASSYSGNTGELFF.

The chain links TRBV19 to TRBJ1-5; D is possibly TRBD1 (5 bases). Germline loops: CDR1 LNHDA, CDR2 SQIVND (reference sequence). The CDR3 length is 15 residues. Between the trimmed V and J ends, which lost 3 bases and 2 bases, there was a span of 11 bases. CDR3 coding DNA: TGTGCCAGTAGTATCTCCCGAGGGGGCAATCAGCCCCAGCATTTT. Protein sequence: CASSISRGGNQPQHF.

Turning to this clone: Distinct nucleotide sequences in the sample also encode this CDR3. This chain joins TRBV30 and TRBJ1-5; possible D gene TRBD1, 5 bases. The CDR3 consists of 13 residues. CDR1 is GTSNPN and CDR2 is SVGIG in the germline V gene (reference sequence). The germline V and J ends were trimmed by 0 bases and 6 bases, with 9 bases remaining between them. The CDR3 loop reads CAWSVGGSQPQHF. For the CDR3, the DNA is TGTGCCTGGAGTGTCGGGGGGAGTCAGCCCCAGCATTTT.

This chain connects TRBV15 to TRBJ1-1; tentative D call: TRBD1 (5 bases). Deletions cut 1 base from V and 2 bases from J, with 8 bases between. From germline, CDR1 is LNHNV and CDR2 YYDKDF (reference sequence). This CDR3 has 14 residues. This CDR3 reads CATSRAWGNTEAFF. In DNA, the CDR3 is TGTGCCACCAGCAGAGCTTGGGGCAACACTGAAGCTTTCTTT.

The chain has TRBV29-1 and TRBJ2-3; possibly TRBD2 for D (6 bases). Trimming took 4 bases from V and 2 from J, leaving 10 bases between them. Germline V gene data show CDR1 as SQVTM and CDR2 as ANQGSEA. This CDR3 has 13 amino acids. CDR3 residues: CSVVSGNTDTQYF. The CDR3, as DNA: TGCAGCGTTGTTAGCGGTAACACAGATACGCAGTATTTT.

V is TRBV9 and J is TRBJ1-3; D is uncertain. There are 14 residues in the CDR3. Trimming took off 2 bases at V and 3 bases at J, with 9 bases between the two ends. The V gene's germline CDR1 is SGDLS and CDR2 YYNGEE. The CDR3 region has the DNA TGTGCCAGCAGCGTCCAGACGGGTGGAAACACCATATATTTT. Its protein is CASSVQTGGNTIYF.

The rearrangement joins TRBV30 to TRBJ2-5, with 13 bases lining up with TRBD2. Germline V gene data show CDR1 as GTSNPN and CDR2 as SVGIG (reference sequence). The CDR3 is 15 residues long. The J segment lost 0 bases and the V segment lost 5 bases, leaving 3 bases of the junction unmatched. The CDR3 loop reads CAWGGLAGYQETQYF. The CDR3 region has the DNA TGTGCCTGGGGGGGACTAGCGGGGTACCAAGAGACCCAGTACTTC.